A single sample is the source of the 5 T cell receptor beta chains below, sequenced in a study of cytotoxic CD8 clonotypes in ibrutinib-treated CLL. Here immunoSEQ multiplex PCR was the method, and the copy in TCRdb shows in-frame clones only, minus some. The data show 130,000 or so clones, around three quarters seen once. Sample: PBMCs, taken after 12 months of ibrutinib treatment. These receptor sequences come from a human donor with chronic lymphocytic leukemia.

This chain links TRBV1 with TRBJ1-6. TRBV1 is marked as a pseudogene. CDR3 size: 16 residues. The CDR3 protein is CTSSLNNLSYNSPLHF. The CDR3 DNA follows: TGCACCAGCAGCCTGAATAACCTCTCCTATAATTCACCCCTCCACTTT.

The DNA for the CDR3 is TGCGCCAGCAGGCGCCAACTAGCGGGGGCCTCCTACAATGAGCAGTTCTTC. Translation gives CASRRQLAGASYNEQFF. The V gene is TRBV10-2, the J gene TRBJ2-1; 11 bases fit TRBD2. Looked up from germline, CDR1 is WSHSY and CDR2 is SAAADI. V dropped 6 bases and J dropped 0; count of bases not matched to a gene: 7. This CDR3 is 17 amino acids long.

The V gene is TRBV27, the J gene TRBJ2-7; TRBD2 is a possible D gene (7 bases). CDR1 and CDR2 from the germline V gene are MNHEY and SMNVEV (reference sequence). The CDR3 extends over 16 amino acids. Trimming left V 5 bases short and J 2 bases short, with 19 bases between. The CDR3 nucleotides read TGTGCCAGCAGTGCCTGGGGGGGGCTGGGAGCCTACGAGCAGTACTTC. It specifies CASSAWGGLGAYEQYF.

The chain has TRBV9 and TRBJ2-5; D remains unclear. This CDR3 is 15 amino acids long. Between the trimmed V and J ends, which lost 4 bases and 2 bases, there was a span of 15 bases. Germline V gene sequence: CDR1 SGDLS, CDR2 YYNGEE. The DNA of the CDR3 is TGTGCCAGCAGCCCAAAGGGCAACTTACAAGAGACCCAGTACTTC. It codes for CASSPKGNLQETQYF.

This chain connects TRBV9 to TRBJ2-2; tentative D call: TRBD2 (6 bases). V gave up 5 bases and J gave up 4 bases, with 15 bases separating them. The CDR3 spans 15 residues. Germline CDR1 reads SGDLS; CDR2 reads YYNGEE. CDR3 bases: TGTGCCAGCAGTGGAAGCGGGTCGAGCACCGGGGAGCTGTTTTTT. Protein: CASSGSGSSTGELFF. Using reference TRBV9 and TRBJ2-2 for the parts outside the CDR3, the full variable domain is DSGVTQTPKHLITATGQRVTLRCSPRSGDLSVYWYQQSLDQGLQFLIQYYNGEERAKGNILERFSAQQFPDLHSELNLSSLELGDSALYFCASSGSGSSTGELFFGEGSRLTVL.